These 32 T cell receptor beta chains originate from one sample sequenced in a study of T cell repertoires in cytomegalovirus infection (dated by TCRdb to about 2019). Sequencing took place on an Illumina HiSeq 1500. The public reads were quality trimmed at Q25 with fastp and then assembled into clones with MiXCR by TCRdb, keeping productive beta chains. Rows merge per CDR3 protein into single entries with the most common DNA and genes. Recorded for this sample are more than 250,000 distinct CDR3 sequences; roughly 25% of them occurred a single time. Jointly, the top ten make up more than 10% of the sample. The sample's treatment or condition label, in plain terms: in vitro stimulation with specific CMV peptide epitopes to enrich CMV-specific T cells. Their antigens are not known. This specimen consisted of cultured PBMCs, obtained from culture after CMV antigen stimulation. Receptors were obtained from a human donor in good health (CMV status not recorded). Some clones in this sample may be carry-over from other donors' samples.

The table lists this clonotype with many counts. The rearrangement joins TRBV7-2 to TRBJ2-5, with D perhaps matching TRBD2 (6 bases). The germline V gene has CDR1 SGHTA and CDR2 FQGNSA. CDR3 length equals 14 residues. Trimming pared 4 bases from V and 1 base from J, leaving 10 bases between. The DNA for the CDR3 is TGTGCCAGCAGCTCCGGGAGTGGCCAAGAGACCCAGTACTTC. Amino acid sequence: CASSSGSGQETQYF.

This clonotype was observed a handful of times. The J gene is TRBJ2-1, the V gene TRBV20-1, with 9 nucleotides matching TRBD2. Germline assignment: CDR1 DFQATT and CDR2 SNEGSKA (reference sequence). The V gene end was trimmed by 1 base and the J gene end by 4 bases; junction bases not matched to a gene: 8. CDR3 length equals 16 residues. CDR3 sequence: CSARAASAGGYNEQFF. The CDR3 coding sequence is TGCAGTGCTAGAGCAGCGTCAGCGGGAGGTTACAATGAGCAGTTCTTC.

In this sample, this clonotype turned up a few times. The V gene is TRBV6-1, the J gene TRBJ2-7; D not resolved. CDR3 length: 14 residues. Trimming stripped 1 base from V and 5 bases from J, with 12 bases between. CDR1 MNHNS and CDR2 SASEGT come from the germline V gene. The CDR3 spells CASSEVRGIHEQYV. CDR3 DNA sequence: TGTGCCAGCAGTGAAGTGAGAGGAATCCACGAGCAGTACGTC.

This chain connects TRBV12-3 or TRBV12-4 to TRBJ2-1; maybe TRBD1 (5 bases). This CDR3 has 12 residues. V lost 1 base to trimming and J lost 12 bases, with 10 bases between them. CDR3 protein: CASSLGPQGQFF. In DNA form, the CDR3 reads TGTGCCAGCAGTTTAGGTCCCCAGGGGCAGTTCTTC.

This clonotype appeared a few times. The CDR3 loop reads CSVSRTLATEAFF. CDR3 bases: TGCAGCGTTTCCCGGACACTCGCCACTGAAGCTTTCTTT. The chain uses TRBV29-1 and TRBJ1-1, with D perhaps TRBD1 (5 bases). Looked up from germline, CDR1 is SQVTM and CDR2 is ANQGSEA. V dropped 5 bases and J dropped 4 bases, with 14 bases sitting between them. The CDR3 consists of 13 residues. The full variable domain, completed using reference TRBV29-1 and TRBJ1-1, is SAVISQKPSRDICQRGTSLTIQCQVDSQVTMMFWYRQQPGQSLTLIATANQGSEATYESGFVIDKFPISRPNLTFSTLTVSNMSPEDSSIYLCSVSRTLATEAFFGQGTRLTVV.

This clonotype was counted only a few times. In DNA form, the CDR3 reads TGTGCCAGCAGCCAAGTGTGGGAGGCGAAAGAGACCCAGTACTTC. Translated: CASSQVWEAKETQYF. The chain recombines TRBV4-2 with TRBJ2-5, with a tentative D call TRBD2 (6 bases). CDR3 length equals 15 residues. The V end was cut by 1 base, the J end by 3 bases, with 12 bases between. From germline, CDR1 is LGHNA and CDR2 YNFKEQ.

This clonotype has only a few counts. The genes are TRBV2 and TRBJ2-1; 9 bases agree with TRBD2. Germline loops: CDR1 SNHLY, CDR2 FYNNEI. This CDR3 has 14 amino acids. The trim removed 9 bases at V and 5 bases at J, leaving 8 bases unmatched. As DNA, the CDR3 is TGTGCCAGGGGATCCGGGACTAGCAACAATGAGCAGTTCTTC. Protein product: CARGSGTSNNEQFF. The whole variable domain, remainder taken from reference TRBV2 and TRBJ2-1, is EPEVTQTPSHQVTQMGQEVILRCVPISNHLYFYWYRQILGQKVEFLVSFYNNEISEKSEIFDDQFSVERPDGSNFTLKIRSTKLEDSAMYFCARGSGTSNNEQFFGPGTRLTVL.

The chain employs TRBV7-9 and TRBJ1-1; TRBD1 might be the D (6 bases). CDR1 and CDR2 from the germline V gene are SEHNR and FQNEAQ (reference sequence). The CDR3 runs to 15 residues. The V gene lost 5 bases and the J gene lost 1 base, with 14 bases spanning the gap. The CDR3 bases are TGTGCCAGCAGCCGTACTGAGACAGGGAACACTGAAGCTTTCTTT. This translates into CASSRTETGNTEAFF. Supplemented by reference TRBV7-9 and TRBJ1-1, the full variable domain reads DTGVSQNPRHKITKRGQNVTFRCDPISEHNRLYWYRQTLGQGPEFLTYFQNEAQLEKSRLLSDRFSAERPKGSFSTLEIQRTEQGDSAMYLCASSRTETGNTEAFFGQGTRLTVV.

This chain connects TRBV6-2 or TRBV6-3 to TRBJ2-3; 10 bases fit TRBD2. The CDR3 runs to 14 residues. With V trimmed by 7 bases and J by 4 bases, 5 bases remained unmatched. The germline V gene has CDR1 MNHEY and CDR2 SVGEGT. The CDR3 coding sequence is TGTGCCAGCATCCGAGGACTAGCGGCAGATACGCAGTATTTT. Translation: CASIRGLAADTQYF.

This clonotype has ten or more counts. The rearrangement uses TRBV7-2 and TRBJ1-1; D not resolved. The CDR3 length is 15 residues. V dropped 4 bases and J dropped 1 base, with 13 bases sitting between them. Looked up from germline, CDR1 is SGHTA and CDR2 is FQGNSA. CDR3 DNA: TGTGCCAGCAGCTCGGGGAGTCCCCCGAACACTGAAGCTTTCTTT. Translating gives CASSSGSPPNTEAFF.

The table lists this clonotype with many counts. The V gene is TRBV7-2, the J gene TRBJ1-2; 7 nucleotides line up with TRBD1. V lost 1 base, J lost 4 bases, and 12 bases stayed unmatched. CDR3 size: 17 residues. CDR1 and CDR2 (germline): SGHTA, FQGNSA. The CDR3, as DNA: TGTGCCAGCAGCTTAGTAAGACTCACAGGGGCTGGCTATGGCTACACCTTC. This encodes CASSLVRLTGAGYGYTF.

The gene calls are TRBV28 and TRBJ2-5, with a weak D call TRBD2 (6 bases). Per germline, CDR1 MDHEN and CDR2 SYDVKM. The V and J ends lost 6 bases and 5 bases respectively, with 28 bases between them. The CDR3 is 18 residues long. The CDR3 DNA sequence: TGTGCCAGCAGCCGACGATATAGGGCGGGAAGTCGTGCGGAGACCCAGTACTTC. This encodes CASSRRYRAGSRAETQYF.

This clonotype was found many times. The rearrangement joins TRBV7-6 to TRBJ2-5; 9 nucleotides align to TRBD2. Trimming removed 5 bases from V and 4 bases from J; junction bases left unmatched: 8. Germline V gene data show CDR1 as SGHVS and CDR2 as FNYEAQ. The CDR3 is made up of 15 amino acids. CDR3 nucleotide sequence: TGTGCCAGCAGCATGTATATTAGCGGGAGAGAGACCCAGTACTTC. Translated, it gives CASSMYISGRETQYF.

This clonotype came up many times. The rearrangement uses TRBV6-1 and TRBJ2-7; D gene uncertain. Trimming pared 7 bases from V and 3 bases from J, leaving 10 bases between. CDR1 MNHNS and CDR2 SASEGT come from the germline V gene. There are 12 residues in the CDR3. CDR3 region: CASTLTGYEQYF. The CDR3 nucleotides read TGTGCCAGCACCCTAACTGGCTACGAGCAGTACTTC.

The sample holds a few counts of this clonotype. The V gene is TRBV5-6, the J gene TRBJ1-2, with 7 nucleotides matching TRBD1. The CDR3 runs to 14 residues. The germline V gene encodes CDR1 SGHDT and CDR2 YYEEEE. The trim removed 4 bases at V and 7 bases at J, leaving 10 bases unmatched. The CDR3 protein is CASSPLDRVFGYTF. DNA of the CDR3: TGTGCCAGCAGCCCCCTAGACAGGGTATTTGGCTACACCTTC.

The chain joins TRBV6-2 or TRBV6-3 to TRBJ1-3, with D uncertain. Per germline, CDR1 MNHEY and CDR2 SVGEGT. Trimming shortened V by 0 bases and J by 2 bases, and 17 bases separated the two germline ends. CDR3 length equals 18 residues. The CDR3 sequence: CASSYSMMRGSAGNTIYF. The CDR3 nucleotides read TGTGCCAGCAGTTACTCGATGATGAGAGGCTCGGCTGGAAACACCATATATTTT.

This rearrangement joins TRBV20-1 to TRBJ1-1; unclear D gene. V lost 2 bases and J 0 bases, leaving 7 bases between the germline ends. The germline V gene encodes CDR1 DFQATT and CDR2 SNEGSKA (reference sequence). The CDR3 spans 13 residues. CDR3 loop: CSARQAMNTEAFF. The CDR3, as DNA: TGCAGTGCTAGACAGGCCATGAACACTGAAGCTTTCTTT.

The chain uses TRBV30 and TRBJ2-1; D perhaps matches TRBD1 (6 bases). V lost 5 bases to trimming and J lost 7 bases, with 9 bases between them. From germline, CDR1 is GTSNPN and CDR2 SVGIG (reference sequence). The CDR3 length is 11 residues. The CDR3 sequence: CAWLGQNEQFF. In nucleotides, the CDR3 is TGTGCCTGGCTGGGACAAAATGAGCAGTTCTTC.

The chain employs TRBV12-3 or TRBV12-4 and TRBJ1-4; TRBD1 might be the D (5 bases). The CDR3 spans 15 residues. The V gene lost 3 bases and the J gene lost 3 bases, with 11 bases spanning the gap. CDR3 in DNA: TGTGCCAGCAGTTTGGGGCCCGGGGCTAATGAAAAACTGTTTTTT. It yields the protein CASSLGPGANEKLFF.

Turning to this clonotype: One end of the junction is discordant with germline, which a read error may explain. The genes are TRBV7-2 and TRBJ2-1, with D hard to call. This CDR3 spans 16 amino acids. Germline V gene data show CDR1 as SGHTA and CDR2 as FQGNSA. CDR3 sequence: CASSLASLSSYTEQFF. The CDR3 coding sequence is TGTGCCAGCAGCTTAGCATCCCTGAGCTCCTACACTGAGCAGTTCTTC.

The CDR3 nucleotides read TGCAGTGCTAGAGAAGGGACTAGCCAAGAGACCCAGTACTTC. Translation: CSAREGTSQETQYF. The chain combines TRBV20-1 with TRBJ2-5; 8 nucleotides line up with TRBD2. Trimming at V came to 0 bases and at J to 1 base, leaving 1 base not matched to a gene. The CDR3 consists of 14 residues. Germline CDR1 and CDR2: DFQATT and SNEGSKA (reference sequence).

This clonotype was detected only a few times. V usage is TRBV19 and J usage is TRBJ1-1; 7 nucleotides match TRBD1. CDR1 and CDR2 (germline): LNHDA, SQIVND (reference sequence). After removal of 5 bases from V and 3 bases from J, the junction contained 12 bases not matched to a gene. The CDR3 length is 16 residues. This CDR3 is CASSPRQGVMDTEAFF. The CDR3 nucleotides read TGTGCCAGTAGTCCCAGGCAGGGGGTTATGGACACTGAAGCTTTCTTT.

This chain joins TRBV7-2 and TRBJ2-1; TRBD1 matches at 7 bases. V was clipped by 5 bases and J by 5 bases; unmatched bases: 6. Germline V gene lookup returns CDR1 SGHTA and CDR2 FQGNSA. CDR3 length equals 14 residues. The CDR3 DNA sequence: TGTGCCAGCAGCCCAACGGGACAGAACAATGAGCAGTTCTTC. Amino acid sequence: CASSPTGQNNEQFF.

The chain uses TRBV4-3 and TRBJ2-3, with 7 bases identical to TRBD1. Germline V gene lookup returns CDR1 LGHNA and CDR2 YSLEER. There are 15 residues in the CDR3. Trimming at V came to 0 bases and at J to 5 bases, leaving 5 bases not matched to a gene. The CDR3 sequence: CASSQDPGGQDTQYF. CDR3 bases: TGCGCCAGCAGCCAAGATCCAGGGGGTCAAGATACGCAGTATTTT.

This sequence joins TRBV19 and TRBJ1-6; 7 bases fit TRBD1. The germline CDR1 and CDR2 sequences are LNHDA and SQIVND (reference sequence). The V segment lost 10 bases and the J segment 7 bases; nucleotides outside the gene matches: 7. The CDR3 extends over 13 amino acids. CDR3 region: CATRDSQNSPLHF. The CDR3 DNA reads TGTGCCACCAGGGACAGCCAGAATTCACCCCTCCACTTT.

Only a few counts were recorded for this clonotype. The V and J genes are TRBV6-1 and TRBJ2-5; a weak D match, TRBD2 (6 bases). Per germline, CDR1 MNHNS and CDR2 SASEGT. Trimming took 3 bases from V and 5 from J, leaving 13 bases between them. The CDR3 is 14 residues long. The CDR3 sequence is CASSDPPAGETQYF. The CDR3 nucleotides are TGTGCCAGCAGTGACCCACCGGCGGGGGAGACCCAGTACTTC.

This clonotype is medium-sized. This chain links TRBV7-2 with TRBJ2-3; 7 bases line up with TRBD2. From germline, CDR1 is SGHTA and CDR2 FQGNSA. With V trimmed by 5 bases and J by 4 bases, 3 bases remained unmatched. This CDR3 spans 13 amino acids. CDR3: CASSPSGADTQYF. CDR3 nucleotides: TGTGCCAGCAGCCCAAGCGGGGCAGATACGCAGTATTTT.

As DNA, the CDR3 is TGTGCCAGCAGCTTAATGGGACTAGCGCTTTACGAGCAGTACTTC. Translation gives CASSLMGLALYEQYF. The chain couples TRBV7-8 to TRBJ2-7; 10 bases are a match to TRBD2. The V gene end was trimmed by 2 bases and the J gene end by 4 bases; junction bases not matched to a gene: 5. The CDR3 is 15 residues long. From germline, CDR1 is SGHVS and CDR2 FQNEAQ.

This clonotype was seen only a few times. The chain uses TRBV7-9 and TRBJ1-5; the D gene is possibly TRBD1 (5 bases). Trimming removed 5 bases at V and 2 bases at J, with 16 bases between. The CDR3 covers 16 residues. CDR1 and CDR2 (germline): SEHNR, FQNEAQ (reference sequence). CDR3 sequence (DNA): TGTGCCAGCAGCCGAGGGGAAAATGGTCGCAATCAGCCCCAGCATTTT. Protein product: CASSRGENGRNQPQHF.

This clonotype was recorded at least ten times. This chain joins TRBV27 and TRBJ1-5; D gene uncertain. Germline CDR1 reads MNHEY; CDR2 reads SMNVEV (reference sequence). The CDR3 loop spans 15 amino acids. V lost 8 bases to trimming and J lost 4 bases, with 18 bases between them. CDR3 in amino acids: CASSFNRVGNQPQHF. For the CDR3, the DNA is TGTGCCAGCTCGTTTAATAGGGTCGGGAATCAGCCCCAGCATTTT.

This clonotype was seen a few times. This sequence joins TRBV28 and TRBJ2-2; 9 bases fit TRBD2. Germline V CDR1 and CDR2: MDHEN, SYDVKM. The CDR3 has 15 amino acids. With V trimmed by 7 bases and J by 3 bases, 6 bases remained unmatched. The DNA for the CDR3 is TGTGCCAGCATGTTAGCGGGAGTGTACACCGGGGAGCTGTTTTTT. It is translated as CASMLAGVYTGELFF.

CDR3: CASSPRTISSEKLFF. In nucleotides, the CDR3 is TGTGCCAGCAGCCCCCGGACTATCTCCAGCGAAAAACTGTTTTTT. The chain links TRBV7-6 to TRBJ1-4; no clear D gene. The V gene lost 5 bases and the J gene lost 8 bases, with 18 bases spanning the gap. Germline V gene data show CDR1 as SGHVS and CDR2 as FNYEAQ. This CDR3 is built from 15 residues.